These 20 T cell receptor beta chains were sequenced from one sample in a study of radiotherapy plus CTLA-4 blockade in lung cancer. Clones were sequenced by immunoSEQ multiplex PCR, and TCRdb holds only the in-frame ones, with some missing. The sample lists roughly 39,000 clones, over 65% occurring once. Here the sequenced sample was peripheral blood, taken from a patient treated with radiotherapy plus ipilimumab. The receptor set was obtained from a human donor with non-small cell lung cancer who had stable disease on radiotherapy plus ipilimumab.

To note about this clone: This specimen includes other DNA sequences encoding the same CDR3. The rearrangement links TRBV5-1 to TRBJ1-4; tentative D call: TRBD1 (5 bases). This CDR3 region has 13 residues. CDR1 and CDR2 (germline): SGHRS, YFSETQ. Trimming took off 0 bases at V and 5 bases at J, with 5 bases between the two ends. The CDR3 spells CASSLAGNEKLFF. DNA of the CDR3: TGCGCCAGCAGCTTGGCAGGGAATGAAAAACTGTTTTTT.

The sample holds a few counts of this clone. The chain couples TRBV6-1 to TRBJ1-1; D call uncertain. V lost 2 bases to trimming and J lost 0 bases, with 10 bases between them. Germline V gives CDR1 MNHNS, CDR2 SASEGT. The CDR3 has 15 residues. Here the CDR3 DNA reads TGTGCCAGCAGTGAAAGAGTAGGCATGAACACTGAAGCTTTCTTT. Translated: CASSERVGMNTEAFF.

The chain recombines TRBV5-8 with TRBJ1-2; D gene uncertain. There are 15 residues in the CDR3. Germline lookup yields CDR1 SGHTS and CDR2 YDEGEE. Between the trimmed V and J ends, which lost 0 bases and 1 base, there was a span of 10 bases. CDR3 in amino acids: CASSLGQRSNYGYTF. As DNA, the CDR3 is TGTGCCAGCAGCTTGGGCCAAAGGAGTAACTATGGCTACACCTTC. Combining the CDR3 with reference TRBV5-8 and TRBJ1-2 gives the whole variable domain EAGVTQSPTHLIKTRGQQATLRCSPISGHTSVYWYQQALGLGLQFLLWYDEGEERNRGNFPPRFSGRQFPNYSSELNVNALELEDSALYLCASSLGQRSNYGYTFGSGTRLTVV.

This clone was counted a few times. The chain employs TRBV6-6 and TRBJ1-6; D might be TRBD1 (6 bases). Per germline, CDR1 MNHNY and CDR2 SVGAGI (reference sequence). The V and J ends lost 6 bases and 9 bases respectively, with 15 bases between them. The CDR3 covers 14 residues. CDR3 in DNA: TGTGCCAGCAGAAACAGGGAGAGTGGTTCACCCCTCCACTTT. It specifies CASRNRESGSPLHF.

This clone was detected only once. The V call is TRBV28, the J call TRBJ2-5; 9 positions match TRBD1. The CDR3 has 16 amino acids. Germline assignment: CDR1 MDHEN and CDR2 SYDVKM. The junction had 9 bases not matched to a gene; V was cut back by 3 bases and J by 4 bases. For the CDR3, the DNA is TGTGCCAGCAGTTTCTCCCTACAGGGGGCAGGAGAGACCCAGTACTTC. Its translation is CASSFSLQGAGETQYF.

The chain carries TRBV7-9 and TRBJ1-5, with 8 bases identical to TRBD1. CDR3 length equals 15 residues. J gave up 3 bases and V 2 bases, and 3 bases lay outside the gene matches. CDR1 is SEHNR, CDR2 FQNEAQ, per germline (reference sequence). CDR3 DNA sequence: TGTGCCAGCAGCTTACAGGGGGCATCCAATCAGCCCCAGCATTTT. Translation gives CASSLQGASNQPQHF. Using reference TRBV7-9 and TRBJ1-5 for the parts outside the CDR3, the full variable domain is DTGVSQNPRHKITKRGQNVTFRCDPISEHNRLYWYRQTLGQGPEFLTYFQNEAQLEKSRLLSDRFSAERPKGSFSTLEIQRTEQGDSAMYLCASSLQGASNQPQHFGDGTRLSIL.

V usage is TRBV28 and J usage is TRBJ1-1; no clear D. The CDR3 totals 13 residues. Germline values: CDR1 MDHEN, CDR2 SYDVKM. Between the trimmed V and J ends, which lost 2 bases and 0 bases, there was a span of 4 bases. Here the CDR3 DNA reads TGTGCCAGCAGTTTAGTTGTGAACACTGAAGCTTTCTTT. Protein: CASSLVVNTEAFF.

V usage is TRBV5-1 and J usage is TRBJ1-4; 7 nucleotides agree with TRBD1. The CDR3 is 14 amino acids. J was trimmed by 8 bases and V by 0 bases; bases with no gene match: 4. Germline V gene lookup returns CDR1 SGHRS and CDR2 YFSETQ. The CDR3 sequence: CASSLGGTVEKLFF. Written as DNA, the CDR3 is TGCGCCAGCAGCTTGGGGGGGACAGTCGAAAAACTGTTTTTT.

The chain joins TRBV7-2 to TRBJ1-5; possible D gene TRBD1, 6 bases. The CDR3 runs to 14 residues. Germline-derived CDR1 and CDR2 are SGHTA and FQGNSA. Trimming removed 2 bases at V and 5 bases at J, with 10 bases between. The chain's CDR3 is CASSLRGGDQPQHF. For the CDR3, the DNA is TGTGCCAGCAGCTTACGGGGGGGCGATCAGCCCCAGCATTTT. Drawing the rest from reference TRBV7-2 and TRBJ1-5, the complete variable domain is GAGVSQSPSNKVTEKGKDVELRCDPISGHTALYWYRQSLGQGLEFLIYFQGNSAPDKSGLPSDRFSAERTGGSVSTLTIQRTQQEDSAVYLCASSLRGGDQPQHFGDGTRLSIL.

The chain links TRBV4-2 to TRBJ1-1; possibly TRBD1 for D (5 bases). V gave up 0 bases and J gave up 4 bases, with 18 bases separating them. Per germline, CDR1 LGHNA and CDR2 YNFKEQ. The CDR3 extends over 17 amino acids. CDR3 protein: CASSQDRGGAGSTEAFF. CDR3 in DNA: TGTGCCAGCAGCCAAGATCGGGGAGGGGCGGGTAGCACTGAAGCTTTCTTT.

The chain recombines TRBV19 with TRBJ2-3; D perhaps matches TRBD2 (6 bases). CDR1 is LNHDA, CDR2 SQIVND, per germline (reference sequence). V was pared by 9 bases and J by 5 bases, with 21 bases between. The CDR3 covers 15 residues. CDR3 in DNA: TGTGCCAGCTCCGGGACTTCACCTTCACGAGATACGCAGTATTTT. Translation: CASSGTSPSRDTQYF. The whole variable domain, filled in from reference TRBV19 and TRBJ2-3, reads DGGITQSPKYLFRKEGQNVTLSCEQNLNHDAMYWYRQDPGQGLRLIYYSQIVNDFQKGDIAEGYSVSREKKESFPLTVTSAQKNPTAFYLCASSGTSPSRDTQYFGPGTRLTVL.

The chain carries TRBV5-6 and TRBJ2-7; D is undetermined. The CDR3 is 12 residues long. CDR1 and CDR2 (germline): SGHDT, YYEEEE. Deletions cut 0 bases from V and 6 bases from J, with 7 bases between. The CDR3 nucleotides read TGTGCCAGCAGCTTGGGAACAGCCGAGCAGTACGTC. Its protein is CASSLGTAEQYV.

CDR3 nucleotides: TGTGCCAGCACGCCGCACAATGAGCAGTTCTTC. This encodes CASTPHNEQFF. The rearrangement uses TRBV18 and TRBJ2-1; D unresolved. From germline, CDR1 is KGHSH and CDR2 LQKENI. V was trimmed by 8 bases and J by 5 bases, leaving 7 bases between them. The CDR3 loop spans 11 amino acids.

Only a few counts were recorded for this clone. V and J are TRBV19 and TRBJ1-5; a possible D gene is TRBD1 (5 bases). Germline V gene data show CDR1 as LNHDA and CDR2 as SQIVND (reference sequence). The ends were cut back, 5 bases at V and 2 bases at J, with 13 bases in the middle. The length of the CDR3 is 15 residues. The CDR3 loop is CASSSRDGRNQPQHF. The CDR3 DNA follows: TGTGCCAGTAGTTCCCGGGACGGACGCAATCAGCCCCAGCATTTT. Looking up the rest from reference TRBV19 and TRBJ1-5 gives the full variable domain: DGGITQSPKYLFRKEGQNVTLSCEQNLNHDAMYWYRQDPGQGLRLIYYSQIVNDFQKGDIAEGYSVSREKKESFPLTVTSAQKNPTAFYLCASSSRDGRNQPQHFGDGTRLSIL.

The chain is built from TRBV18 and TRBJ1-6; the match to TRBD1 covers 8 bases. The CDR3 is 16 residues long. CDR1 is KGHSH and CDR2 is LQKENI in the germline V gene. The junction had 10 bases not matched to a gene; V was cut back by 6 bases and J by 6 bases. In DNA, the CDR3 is TGTGCCAGCTCCCCGGGGGGACAGGCGATTAATTCACCCCTCCACTTT. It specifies CASSPGGQAINSPLHF.

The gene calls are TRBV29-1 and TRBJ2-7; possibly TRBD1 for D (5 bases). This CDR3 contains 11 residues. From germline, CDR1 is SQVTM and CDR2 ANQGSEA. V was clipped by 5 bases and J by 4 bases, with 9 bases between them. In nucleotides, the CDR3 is TGCAGCGTTTTTGGGGCGTACGAGCAGTACTTC. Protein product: CSVFGAYEQYF.

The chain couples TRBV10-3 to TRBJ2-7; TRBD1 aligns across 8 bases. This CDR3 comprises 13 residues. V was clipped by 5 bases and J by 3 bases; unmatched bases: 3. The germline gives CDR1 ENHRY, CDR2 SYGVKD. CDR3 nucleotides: TGTGCCATCAGTTCTGGACAGGGCTACGAGCAGTACTTC. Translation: CAISSGQGYEQYF.

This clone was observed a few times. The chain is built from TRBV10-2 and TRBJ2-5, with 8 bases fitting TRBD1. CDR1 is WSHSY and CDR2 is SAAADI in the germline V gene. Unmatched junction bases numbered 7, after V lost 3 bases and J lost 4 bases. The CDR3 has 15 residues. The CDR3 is CASSESAGGVETQYF. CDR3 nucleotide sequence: TGCGCCAGCAGTGAATCAGCAGGGGGCGTAGAGACCCAGTACTTC.

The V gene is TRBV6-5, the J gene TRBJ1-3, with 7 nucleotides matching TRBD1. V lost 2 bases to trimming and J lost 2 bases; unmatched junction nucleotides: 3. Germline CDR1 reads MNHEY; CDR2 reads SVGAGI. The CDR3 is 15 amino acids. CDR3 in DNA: TGTGCCAGCAGTTACGCAACAGGGGCTGGAAACACCATATATTTT. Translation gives CASSYATGAGNTIYF.

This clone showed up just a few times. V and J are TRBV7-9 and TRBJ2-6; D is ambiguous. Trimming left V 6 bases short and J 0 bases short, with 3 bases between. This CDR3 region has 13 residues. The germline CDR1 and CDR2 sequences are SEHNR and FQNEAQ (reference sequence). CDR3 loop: CASSSSGANVLTF. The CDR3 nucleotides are TGTGCCAGCAGTTCCTCTGGGGCCAACGTCCTGACTTTC.